The clone carrying this T cell receptor beta chain was seen once. Its antigen is as yet unknown. This specimen comes from a study of T cell responses to AZD1222 COVID-19 vaccine. Study-level information: Samples with a second dose at about 4 or about 12 weeks were pooled together.

Study-wide points: Clonal diversity was possibly underestimated; the donors were predominantly white British and more often female. Recipients of two AZD1222 doses showed rising Spike-specific TCR breadth and depth. The study sampled repertoires only after the peak T cell response.

The germline V gene encodes CDR1 MNHEY and CDR2 SVGEGT. V was pared by 2 bases and J by 0 bases, with 14 bases between. The CDR3 runs 17 residues. The assay was immunoSEQ multiplex PCR, and TCRdb's table has in-frame clones only and misses some. This table has 30,000 to 35,000 clones, roughly nine tenths appearing once. The sample here was peripheral blood, taken on day 0 of AZD1222 vaccination. V is TRBV6-2 or TRBV6-3 and J is TRBJ1-3; D gene unclear. This receptor was identified in an adult in good health. CDR3 bases: TGTGCCAGCAGTTACACAAGGGCCCGGAGCTCTGGAAACACCATATATTTT. This encodes CASSYTRARSSGNTIYF.